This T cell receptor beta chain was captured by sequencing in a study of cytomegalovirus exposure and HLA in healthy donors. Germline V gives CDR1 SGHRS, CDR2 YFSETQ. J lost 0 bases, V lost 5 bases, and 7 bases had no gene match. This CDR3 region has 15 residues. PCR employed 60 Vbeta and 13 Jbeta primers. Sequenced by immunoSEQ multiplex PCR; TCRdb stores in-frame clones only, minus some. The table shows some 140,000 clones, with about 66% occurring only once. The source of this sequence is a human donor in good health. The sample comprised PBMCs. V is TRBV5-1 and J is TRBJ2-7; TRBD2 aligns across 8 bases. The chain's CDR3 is CASSALSGSSYEQYF. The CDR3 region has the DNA TGCGCCAGCAGTGCCCTGAGCGGGAGCTCCTACGAGCAGTACTTC.